This TCR beta chain was obtained from a study of OX40 agonist ivuxolimab in advanced cancers. Study background: Ivuxolimab is a fully human IgG2 antibody that activates OX40 (CD134).

This table comes from immunoSEQ multiplex PCR, and its TCRdb copy is limited to in-frame clones, with some not included. This table has fewer than 70,000 clones, 87% appearing once. Trimming removed 3 bases at V and 9 bases at J, with 13 bases between. Germline lookup yields CDR1 SGHTA and CDR2 FQGNSA. The CDR3 consists of 13 residues. Details on this clone: Antigen unknown.

Individuals having autoimmune disease history or systemic immunosuppression were not enrolled. General observations from the study: The 0.1-3.0 mg/kg partial responders had among the lowest clonal expansion. CD8+ T cells were the subset that, on average, had more expanded clones than CD4+.

The chain employs TRBV7-2 and TRBJ2-3, with D perhaps given as TRBD1 or TRBD2 (5 bases each). The TCR was taken from an adult with an advanced solid tumor such as melanoma, head and neck, liver or kidney cancer. The sample was CD4+ or CD8+ T cells sorted from blood, taken in a trial of the OX40 agonist ivuxolimab. CDR3 in amino acids: CASSFMVRDTQYF. The CDR3 DNA reads TGTGCCAGCAGCTTCATGGTACGGGACACGCAGTATTTT.